This T cell receptor (beta chain) is from a study of cytomegalovirus exposure and HLA in healthy donors. Across the whole study: Prior work identified around 110 million unique TCR beta sequences in approximately 200 million T cells.

Of note for this clone: Its antigen is not known.

Both 60 Vbeta primers and 13 Jbeta primers went into the PCR. TCRdb's table, derived via immunoSEQ multiplex PCR, lists solely in-frame clones and lacks some. The table includes 85,000 to 100,000 clones, roughly 83% detected once. V was pared by 5 bases and J by 4 bases, with 6 bases of the junction left unmatched. The CDR3 runs 15 residues. The germline V gene has CDR1 LNHDA and CDR2 SQIVND (reference sequence). Regarding the study as a whole: The records held CMV serostatus as the only immune exposure information.

Sequencing used PBMCs. The sequence came from a male donor in good health and CMV-seropositive. The chain has TRBV19 and TRBJ1-4; 8 bases match TRBD1. The CDR3 sequence: CASSDQDRVNEKLFF. The CDR3 coding sequence is TGTGCCAGTAGTGATCAGGACAGGGTTAATGAAAAACTGTTTTTT.